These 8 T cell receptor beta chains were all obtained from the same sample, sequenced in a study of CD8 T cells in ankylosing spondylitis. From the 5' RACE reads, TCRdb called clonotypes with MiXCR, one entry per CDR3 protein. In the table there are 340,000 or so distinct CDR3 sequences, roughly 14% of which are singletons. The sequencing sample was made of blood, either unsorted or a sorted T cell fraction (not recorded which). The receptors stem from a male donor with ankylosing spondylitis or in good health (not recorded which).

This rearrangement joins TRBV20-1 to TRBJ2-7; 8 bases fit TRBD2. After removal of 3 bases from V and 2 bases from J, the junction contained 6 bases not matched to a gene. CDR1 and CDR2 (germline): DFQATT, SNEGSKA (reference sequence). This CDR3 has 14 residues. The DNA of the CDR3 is TGCAGTGCTAGTCGCGGGAGGACCACCTACGAGCAGTACTTC. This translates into CSASRGRTTYEQYF.

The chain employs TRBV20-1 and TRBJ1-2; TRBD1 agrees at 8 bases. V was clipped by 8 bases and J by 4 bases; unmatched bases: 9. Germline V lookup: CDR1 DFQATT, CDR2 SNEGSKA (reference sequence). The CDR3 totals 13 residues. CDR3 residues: CSPTTGGGYGYTF. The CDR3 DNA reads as TGCAGTCCTACAACAGGGGGAGGCTATGGCTACACCTTC.

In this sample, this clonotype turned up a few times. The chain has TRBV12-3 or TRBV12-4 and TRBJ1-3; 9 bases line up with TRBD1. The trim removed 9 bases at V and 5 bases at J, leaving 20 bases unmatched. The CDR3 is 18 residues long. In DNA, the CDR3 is TGTGCCAGTCGGTTCGAGACAGGGGGACTCCTACTTAGAAACACCATATATTTT. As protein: CASRFETGGLLLRNTIYF.

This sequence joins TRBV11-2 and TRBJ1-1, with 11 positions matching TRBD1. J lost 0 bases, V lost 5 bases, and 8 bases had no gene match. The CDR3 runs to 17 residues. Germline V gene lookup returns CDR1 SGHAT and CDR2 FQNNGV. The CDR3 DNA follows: TGTGCCAGCAGCCCGGGACAGGGGGACTCCATGAACACTGAAGCTTTCTTT. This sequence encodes CASSPGQGDSMNTEAFF.

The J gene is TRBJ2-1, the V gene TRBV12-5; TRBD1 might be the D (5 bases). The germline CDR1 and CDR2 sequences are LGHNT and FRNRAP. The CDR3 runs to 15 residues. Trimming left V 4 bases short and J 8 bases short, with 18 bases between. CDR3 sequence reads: CASGSQGRIGHEQFF. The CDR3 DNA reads TGTGCTAGTGGTTCCCAGGGAAGAATAGGCCATGAGCAGTTCTTC.

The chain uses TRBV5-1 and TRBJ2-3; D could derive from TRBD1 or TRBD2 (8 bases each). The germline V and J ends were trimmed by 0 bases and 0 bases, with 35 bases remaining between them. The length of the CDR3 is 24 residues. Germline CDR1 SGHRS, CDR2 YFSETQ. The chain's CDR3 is CASSLVSGQAPQGGSGVSTDTQYF. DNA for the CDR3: TGCGCCAGCAGCTTGGTCTCGGGACAGGCGCCCCAAGGTGGTAGCGGGGTTAGCACAGATACGCAGTATTTT.

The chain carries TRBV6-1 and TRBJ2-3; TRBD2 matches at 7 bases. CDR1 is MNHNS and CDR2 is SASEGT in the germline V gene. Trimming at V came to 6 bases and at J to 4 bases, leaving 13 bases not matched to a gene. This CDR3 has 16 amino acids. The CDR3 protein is CASSRRSGMGADTQYF. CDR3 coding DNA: TGTGCCAGCAGCCGGCGCAGCGGGATGGGGGCAGATACGCAGTATTTT.

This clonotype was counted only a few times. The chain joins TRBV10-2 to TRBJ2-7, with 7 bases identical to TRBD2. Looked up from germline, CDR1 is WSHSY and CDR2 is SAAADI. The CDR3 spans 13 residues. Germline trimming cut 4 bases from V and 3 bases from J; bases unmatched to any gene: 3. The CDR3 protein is CASSGTSYYEQYF. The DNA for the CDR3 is TGCGCCAGCAGTGGGACTAGTTACTACGAGCAGTACTTC.